These 25 T cell receptor beta chains came from one sample sequenced in a study of blood T cell repertoires in COVID-19. Using immunoSEQ multiplex PCR, the repertoire was profiled, and TCRdb retains in-frame clones only, with some absent. The sample holds a few hundred thousand clones, over 80% seen once. Sample: PBMCs or T cells enriched from blood (not recorded which). These receptors all come from a woman aged 40 to 50 who had recovered from COVID-19.

This rearrangement joins TRBV11-3 to TRBJ2-1, with a weak D call TRBD2 (6 bases). CDR3 length equals 19 residues. V dropped 0 bases and J dropped 0 bases, with 18 bases sitting between them. The germline CDR1 and CDR2 sequences are SGHNT and YENEEA. CDR3 bases: TGTGCCAGCAGCTTAGATAGCACTAGCCCCCACGACTCCTACAATGAGCAGTTCTTC. Translating it yields CASSLDSTSPHDSYNEQFF.

V gene TRBV19 combines with J gene TRBJ1-1; weak D call: TRBD1 (6 bases). V dropped 5 bases and J dropped 0 bases, with 13 bases sitting between them. This CDR3 contains 15 residues. From germline, CDR1 is LNHDA and CDR2 SQIVND (reference sequence). This CDR3 reads CASSPGTNLNTEAFF. CDR3 DNA sequence: TGTGCCAGTAGTCCGGGGACAAATTTGAACACTGAAGCTTTCTTT.

CDR3 protein: CASSLGSYEQYF. The CDR3 DNA follows: TGTGCCAGCAGTCTAGGCTCTTACGAGCAGTACTTC. This chain uses TRBV28 with TRBJ2-7, with D unclear. The CDR3 is 12 amino acids. Trimming took off 5 bases at V and 4 bases at J, with 9 bases between the two ends. Germline CDR1 reads MDHEN; CDR2 reads SYDVKM.

The CDR3 nucleotides read TGTGCCAGCAGGAGTGGGAGGGGATCGGTGAACACTGAAGCTTTCTTT. Translating it yields CASRSGRGSVNTEAFF. J is TRBJ1-1 and V is TRBV28; D possibly corresponds to TRBD1 (5 bases). This CDR3 spans 16 amino acids. Germline V gene data show CDR1 as MDHEN and CDR2 as SYDVKM. V gave up 6 bases and J gave up 0 bases, with 17 bases separating them.

The chain employs TRBV15 and TRBJ2-5, with D unresolved. Germline V gene sequence: CDR1 LNHNV, CDR2 YYDKDF (reference sequence). The ends were cut back, 3 bases at V and 4 bases at J, with 12 bases in the middle. The CDR3 totals 14 residues. The DNA for the CDR3 is TGTGCCACCAGCAGTAATCCAAACGGAGAGACCCAGTACTTC. This codes for CATSSNPNGETQYF.

V usage is TRBV30 and J usage is TRBJ2-1, with TRBD2 identical over 7 bases. The CDR3 totals 13 residues. Germline CDR1 reads GTSNPN; CDR2 reads SVGIG (reference sequence). Unmatched junction bases numbered 8, after V lost 5 bases and J lost 7 bases. CDR3 protein: CAWEGGRTNEQFF. The CDR3 DNA follows: TGTGCCTGGGAAGGCGGGAGAACAAATGAGCAGTTCTTC.

The chain couples TRBV7-2 to TRBJ2-1; 10 nucleotides align to TRBD2. Trimming took 1 base from V and 9 from J; bases not matched to a gene: 6. Germline V gene data show CDR1 as SGHTA and CDR2 as FQGNSA. This CDR3 contains 15 residues. The CDR3 DNA reads TGTGCCAGCAGCTTAGTTGGGACTAGCGTCGGTGAGCAGTTCTTC. It specifies CASSLVGTSVGEQFF.

As concerns this clone: A junction boundary mismatches the germline segment, possibly from a read error. V usage is TRBV2 and J usage is TRBJ2-5, with 15 bases matching TRBD2. This CDR3 region has 15 residues. CDR1 and CDR2 (germline): SNHLY, FYNNEI. The CDR3: CASSAGLAGGESQYF. As DNA, the CDR3 is TGTGCCAGCAGTGCCGGACTAGCGGGAGGGGAGAGCCAGTACTTC.

The chain couples TRBV9 to TRBJ2-5; 9 nucleotides align to TRBD2. The CDR3 spans 15 residues. Trimming at V came to 0 bases and at J to 3 bases, leaving 3 bases not matched to a gene. Germline CDR1 reads SGDLS; CDR2 reads YYNGEE. CDR3 loop: CASSVEIAGEETQYF. DNA for the CDR3: TGTGCCAGCAGCGTAGAGATAGCGGGAGAAGAGACCCAGTACTTC.

The V gene is TRBV5-6, the J gene TRBJ1-2; 9 bases are shared with TRBD1. Losses at the gene ends were 1 base for V and 7 bases for J; bases not matched to a gene: 2. CDR3 length equals 13 residues. Looked up from germline, CDR1 is SGHDT and CDR2 is YYEEEE. CDR3 in DNA: TGTGCCAGCAGCTTGTACAGGGGGCCTGGCTACACCTTC. Translating it yields CASSLYRGPGYTF.

The chain couples TRBV11-3 to TRBJ2-1, with D possibly TRBD1 on 5 matching bases. This CDR3 is 13 amino acids long. The ends were cut back, 4 bases at V and 5 bases at J, with 9 bases in the middle. Germline CDR1 SGHNT, CDR2 YENEEA. CDR3 in DNA: TGTGCCAGCAGCTCCAACAGGAACAATGAGCAGTTCTTC. It codes for CASSSNRNNEQFF.

This clone occurred a few times. V and J are TRBV10-3 and TRBJ2-6, with 9 positions matching TRBD2. J was trimmed by 2 bases and V by 4 bases; bases with no gene match: 6. Germline CDR1 reads ENHRY; CDR2 reads SYGVKD. The CDR3 spans 17 residues. CDR3: CAISGSGRVAGANVLTF. For the CDR3, the DNA is TGTGCCATCAGTGGTAGCGGGAGAGTGGCTGGGGCCAACGTCCTGACTTTC.

This chain joins TRBV19 and TRBJ2-3; tentatively, D is TRBD2 (6 bases). The CDR3 is made up of 15 amino acids. V lost 3 bases and J lost 3, with 13 bases in between. Per germline, CDR1 LNHDA and CDR2 SQIVND (reference sequence). CDR3 sequence reads: CASSIGWGETDTQYF. CDR3 DNA: TGTGCCAGTAGTATCGGATGGGGGGAAACAGATACGCAGTATTTT.

This chain links TRBV6-5 with TRBJ1-2, with D unclear. Deletions cut 0 bases from V and 0 bases from J, with 11 bases between. This CDR3 comprises 16 residues. The germline CDR1 and CDR2 sequences are MNHEY and SVGAGI. The CDR3 loop is CASSYSRRVSNYGYTF. Here the CDR3 DNA reads TGTGCCAGCAGTTACTCGCGACGGGTATCTAACTATGGCTACACCTTC.

The rearrangement links TRBV15 to TRBJ1-1; no firm D call. Germline lookup yields CDR1 LNHNV and CDR2 YYDKDF (reference sequence). CDR3 size: 12 residues. V was clipped by 4 bases and J by 7 bases, with 10 bases between them. The CDR3 DNA sequence: TGTGCCACCAGCAACTTCGCTAATGAAGCTTTCTTT. Residues: CATSNFANEAFF.

This chain connects TRBV27 to TRBJ2-2, with 9 nucleotides matching TRBD2. CDR3 length equals 15 residues. The V segment lost 5 bases and the J segment 3 bases; nucleotides outside the gene matches: 4. Germline loops: CDR1 MNHEY, CDR2 SMNVEV (reference sequence). The CDR3 DNA is TGTGCCAGCAGTCTGACTAGCGGTGACACCGGGGAGCTGTTTTTT. This codes for CASSLTSGDTGELFF.

This chain joins TRBV7-2 and TRBJ2-3; 8 bases agree with TRBD2. V was clipped by 2 bases and J by 2 bases; unmatched bases: 3. CDR3 length: 15 amino acids. Looked up from germline, CDR1 is SGHTA and CDR2 is FQGNSA. CDR3 DNA sequence: TGTGCCAGCAGCTTAACCGGGAGGGACACAGATACGCAGTATTTT. It codes for CASSLTGRDTDTQYF.

The chain uses TRBV5-8 and TRBJ2-7; tentative D call: TRBD1 (6 bases). Between the trimmed V and J ends, which lost 4 bases and 11 bases, there was a span of 19 bases. From germline, CDR1 is SGHTS and CDR2 YDEGEE. The CDR3 contains 13 residues. In nucleotides, the CDR3 is TGTGCCAGCAGCAGCTGGACAGTCCCTCCGGAGTACGTC. This codes for CASSSWTVPPEYV.

This chain links TRBV19 with TRBJ1-2; TRBD1 matches at 7 bases. Germline CDR1 reads LNHDA; CDR2 reads SQIVND (reference sequence). This CDR3 comprises 13 residues. Trimming at V came to 10 bases and at J to 7 bases, leaving 12 bases not matched to a gene. CDR3 sequence (DNA): TGTGCCACTTGGGGCGACAGGGCCGGTGGCTACACCTTC. This codes for CATWGDRAGGYTF. Full variable domain (rest looked up from reference TRBV19 and TRBJ1-2): DGGITQSPKYLFRKEGQNVTLSCEQNLNHDAMYWYRQDPGQGLRLIYYSQIVNDFQKGDIAEGYSVSREKKESFPLTVTSAQKNPTAFYLCATWGDRAGGYTFGSGTRLTVV.

The chain uses TRBV2 and TRBJ1-5; 12 bases match TRBD1. The V and J ends lost 6 bases and 6 bases, in that order; junction bases with no gene match: 3. The germline V gene encodes CDR1 SNHLY and CDR2 FYNNEI. This CDR3 is built from 14 residues. The CDR3 DNA reads as TGTGCCAGCAGGGGGACAGGGGGCAGTCAGCCCCAGCATTTT. The encoded protein is CASRGTGGSQPQHF.

The V gene is TRBV11-3, the J gene TRBJ1-3; D is uncertain. Germline assignment: CDR1 SGHNT and CDR2 YENEEA. The CDR3 is 13 amino acids. V was shortened by 5 bases and J by 0 bases, with 5 bases between the two germline ends. The CDR3 region is CASSTGSGNTIYF. Here the CDR3 DNA reads TGTGCCAGCAGCACGGGCTCTGGAAACACCATATATTTT.

The rearrangement joins TRBV12-3 or TRBV12-4 to TRBJ2-5; D not certain. The CDR3 has 13 residues. The V gene lost 5 bases and the J gene lost 2 bases, with 9 bases spanning the gap. The CDR3 is CASSPDGQETQYF. The CDR3 DNA reads TGTGCCAGCAGTCCCGACGGGCAAGAGACCCAGTACTTC.

This chain joins TRBV7-8 and TRBJ2-1; TRBD2 matches 12 bases. Germline trimming cut 5 bases from V and 3 bases from J; bases unmatched to any gene: 5. This CDR3 region has 16 residues. In germline, CDR1 is SGHVS, CDR2 FQNEAQ. The CDR3 loop is CASSPRLAGVYNEQFF. The DNA of the CDR3 is TGTGCCAGCAGCCCAAGACTAGCGGGAGTCTACAATGAGCAGTTCTTC.

This clone appeared a few times. The rearrangement uses TRBV5-4 and TRBJ2-1; 10 bases line up with TRBD2. This CDR3 comprises 15 residues. J lost 5 bases, V lost 6 bases, and 8 bases had no gene match. The germline V gene has CDR1 SGHNT and CDR2 YYREEE (reference sequence). The CDR3 DNA reads TGTGCCAGCAAAACCGGGACTAGCGAGAACAATGAGCAGTTCTTC. This gives the protein CASKTGTSENNEQFF.

The gene calls are TRBV4-3 and TRBJ1-5; 11 bases line up with TRBD1. The germline gives CDR1 LGHNA, CDR2 YSLEER. V gave up 3 bases and J gave up 6 bases; unmatched junction bases: 7. This CDR3 has 16 residues. CDR3 sequence: CASSHSTGTGGQPQHF. CDR3 sequence (DNA): TGCGCCAGCAGCCACTCAACCGGGACAGGGGGTCAGCCCCAGCATTTT.